The 11 T cell receptor beta chains presented below share a single source sample, sequenced in a study of OX40 agonist ivuxolimab in advanced cancers. Sequencing used immunoSEQ multiplex PCR; TCRdb keeps in-frame clones, though not all of them. This table holds around 70,000 clones, over 75% found once. Sequences were derived from CD4+ or CD8+ T cells sorted from blood, sampled in a trial of the OX40 agonist ivuxolimab. The receptor source for this set is an adult with an advanced solid tumor such as melanoma, head and neck, liver or kidney cancer.

This chain links TRBV29-1 with TRBJ2-3; possible D gene TRBD2, 5 bases. This CDR3 spans 13 amino acids. The germline V and J ends were trimmed by 4 bases and 2 bases, with 10 bases remaining between them. Per the germline V gene, CDR1 is SQVTM and CDR2 is ANQGSEA. The CDR3 nucleotides read TGCAGCGTTGTGCCGGGGATCACAGATACGCAGTATTTT. This translates into CSVVPGITDTQYF.

Remarks on this clone: Other DNA sequences in this sample translate to the same CDR3. The chain combines TRBV7-2 with TRBJ2-2; D unclear. With 1 base removed from V and 7 bases from J, the gap between germline ends came to 7 bases. The germline gives CDR1 SGHTA, CDR2 FQGNSA. This CDR3 is 13 amino acids long. CDR3 region: CASSLGGLGELFF. DNA of the CDR3: TGTGCCAGCAGCTTAGGGGGTCTCGGGGAGCTGTTTTTT.

The rearrangement links TRBV7-2 to TRBJ1-2; D may be TRBD1 (5 bases). V lost 5 bases and J lost 5, with 21 bases in between. The CDR3 loop spans 16 amino acids. The V gene's germline CDR1 is SGHTA and CDR2 FQGNSA. The DNA of the CDR3 is TGTGCCAGCAGCCGCGATGAGGGGCCGGGGTGGTATGGCTACACCTTC. Translating it yields CASSRDEGPGWYGYTF. The whole variable domain, filled in from reference TRBV7-2 and TRBJ1-2, reads GAGVSQSPSNKVTEKGKDVELRCDPISGHTALYWYRQSLGQGLEFLIYFQGNSAPDKSGLPSDRFSAERTGGSVSTLTIQRTQQEDSAVYLCASSRDEGPGWYGYTFGSGTRLTVV.

This clone was recorded once. The V and J genes are TRBV10-3 and TRBJ1-1; D is ambiguous. V dropped 0 bases and J dropped 7 bases, with 12 bases sitting between them. The CDR3 is made up of 14 amino acids. Per the germline V gene, CDR1 is ENHRY and CDR2 is SYGVKD. The CDR3 loop is CAISESQVPGEAFF. The CDR3 DNA sequence: TGTGCCATCAGTGAGTCGCAGGTACCTGGTGAAGCTTTCTTT.

This clone has a single count. One junction end does not reproduce the germline sequence, and a read error may be involved. The same CDR3 arises from other DNA sequences in this sample as well. This chain links TRBV25-1 with TRBJ2-7, with 8 bases matching TRBD1. Germline assignment: CDR1 MGHDK and CDR2 SYGVNS. The CDR3 loop spans 14 amino acids. The CDR3 region has the DNA TGCGCCAGCAGTGGTCAGAGACAGGGGAACGAGCAGTACTTC. Encoded protein: CASSGQRQGNEQYF.

A note on this clone: The sample contains more than one DNA sequence encoding this CDR3. The chain employs TRBV10-3 and TRBJ2-1, with D maybe TRBD1 (6 bases). The CDR3 loop spans 11 amino acids. Germline V gives CDR1 ENHRY, CDR2 SYGVKD. Trimming removed 4 bases at V and 10 bases at J, with 8 bases between. The CDR3 reads CAISGGGEQFF. The CDR3 region has the DNA TGTGCCATCAGTGGAGGGGGAGAGCAGTTCTTC.

The V call is TRBV7-2, the J call TRBJ1-1; no clear D gene. This CDR3 region has 13 residues. From germline, CDR1 is SGHTA and CDR2 FQGNSA. Trimming removed 0 bases at V and 7 bases at J, with 9 bases between. The CDR3 here is CASSLAMRGEAFF. The CDR3 DNA sequence: TGTGCCAGCAGCTTAGCAATGCGGGGTGAAGCTTTCTTT.

This rearrangement joins TRBV2 to TRBJ1-2, with 7 bases aligning to TRBD1. The germline V gene encodes CDR1 SNHLY and CDR2 FYNNEI. Losses at the gene ends were 9 bases for V and 5 bases for J; bases not matched to a gene: 6. The CDR3 covers 12 residues. The CDR3, as DNA: TGTGCCAGGGCGACAGGGTCTTATGGCTACACCTTC. Translated, it gives CARATGSYGYTF.

The CDR3 DNA sequence: TGTGCCAGCAGCCACACACAGGGGGCTCGATCGACGGCTGGCTATGGCTACACCTTC. Amino acid sequence: CASSHTQGARSTAGYGYTF. The chain has TRBV7-2 and TRBJ1-2, with 9 nucleotides matching TRBD1. The germline CDR1 and CDR2 sequences are SGHTA and FQGNSA. The junction had 20 bases not matched to a gene; V was cut back by 5 bases and J by 4 bases. The CDR3 is 19 amino acids. Using reference TRBV7-2 and TRBJ1-2 for the parts outside the CDR3, the full variable domain is GAGVSQSPSNKVTEKGKDVELRCDPISGHTALYWYRQSLGQGLEFLIYFQGNSAPDKSGLPSDRFSAERTGGSVSTLTIQRTQQEDSAVYLCASSHTQGARSTAGYGYTFGSGTRLTVV.

This chain uses TRBV5-4 with TRBJ2-7; D unclear. Germline values: CDR1 SGHNT, CDR2 YYREEE (reference sequence). The V end lost 2 bases, the J end lost 6 bases, and 6 bases lay between the germline ends. The CDR3 runs 11 residues. The CDR3 here is CASSFKTEQYF. CDR3 sequence (DNA): TGTGCCAGCAGCTTTAAAACCGAGCAGTACTTC.

CDR3 sequence reads: CASSLLDSHTEAFF. Here the CDR3 DNA reads TGCGCCAGCAGCCTGCTGGACAGCCACACTGAAGCTTTCTTT. The chain recombines TRBV5-1 with TRBJ1-1, with a weak D call TRBD1 (6 bases). Trimming left V 4 bases short and J 3 bases short, with 13 bases between. The CDR3 is 14 residues long. Germline V gives CDR1 SGHRS, CDR2 YFSETQ.